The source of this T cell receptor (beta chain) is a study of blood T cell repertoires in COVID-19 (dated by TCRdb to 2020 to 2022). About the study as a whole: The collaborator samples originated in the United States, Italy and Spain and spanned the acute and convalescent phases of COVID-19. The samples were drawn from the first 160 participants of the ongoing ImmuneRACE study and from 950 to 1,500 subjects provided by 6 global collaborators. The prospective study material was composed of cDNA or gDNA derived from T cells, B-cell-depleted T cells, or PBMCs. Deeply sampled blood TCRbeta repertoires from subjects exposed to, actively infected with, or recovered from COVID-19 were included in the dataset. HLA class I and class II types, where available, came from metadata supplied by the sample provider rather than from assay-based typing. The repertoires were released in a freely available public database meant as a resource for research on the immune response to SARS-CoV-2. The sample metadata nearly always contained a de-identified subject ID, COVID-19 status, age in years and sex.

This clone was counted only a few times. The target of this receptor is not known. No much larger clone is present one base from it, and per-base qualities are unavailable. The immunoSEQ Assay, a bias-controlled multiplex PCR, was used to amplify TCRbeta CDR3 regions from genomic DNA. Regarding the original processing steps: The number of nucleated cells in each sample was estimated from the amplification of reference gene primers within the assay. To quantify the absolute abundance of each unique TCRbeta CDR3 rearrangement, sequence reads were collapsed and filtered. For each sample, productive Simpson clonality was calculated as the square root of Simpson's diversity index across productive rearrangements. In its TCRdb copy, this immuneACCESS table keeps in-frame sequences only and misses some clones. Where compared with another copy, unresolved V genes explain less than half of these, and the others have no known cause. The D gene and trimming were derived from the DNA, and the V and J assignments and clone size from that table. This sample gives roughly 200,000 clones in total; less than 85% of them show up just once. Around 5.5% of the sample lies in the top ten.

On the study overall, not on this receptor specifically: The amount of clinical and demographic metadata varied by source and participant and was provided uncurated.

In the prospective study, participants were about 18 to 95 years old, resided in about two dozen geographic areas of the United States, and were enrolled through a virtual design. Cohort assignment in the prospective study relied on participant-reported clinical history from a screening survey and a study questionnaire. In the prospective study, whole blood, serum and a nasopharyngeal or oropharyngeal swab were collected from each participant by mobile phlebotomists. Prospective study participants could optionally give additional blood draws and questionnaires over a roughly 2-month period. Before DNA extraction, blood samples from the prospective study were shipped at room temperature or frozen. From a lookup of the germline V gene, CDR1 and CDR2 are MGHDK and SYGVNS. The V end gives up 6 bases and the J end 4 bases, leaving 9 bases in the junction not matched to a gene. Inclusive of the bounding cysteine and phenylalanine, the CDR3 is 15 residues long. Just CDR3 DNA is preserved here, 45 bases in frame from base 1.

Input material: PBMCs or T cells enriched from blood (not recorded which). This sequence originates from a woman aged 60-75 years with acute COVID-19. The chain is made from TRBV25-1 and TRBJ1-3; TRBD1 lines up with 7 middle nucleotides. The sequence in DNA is TGTGCCAGCAGCCCCTCAACAGGGGCCGGAAACACCATATATTTT. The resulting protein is CASSPSTGAGNTIYF.